Following are 29 T cell receptor beta chains from one sample sequenced in a study of T cells in narcolepsy. Profiled with immunoSEQ multiplex PCR; TCRdb holds only in-frame clones, not every one. Of 32,000 or so clones detected, approximately 79% appear once; the ten largest clones hold around 3.7%. The sample was memory (CD45RA-) CD4+ T cells from blood. These receptors were obtained from a human donor in good health.

This chain connects TRBV18 to TRBJ1-2; unclear D gene. V was trimmed by 3 bases and J by 6 bases, leaving 14 bases between them. The CDR3 loop spans 14 amino acids. CDR1 and CDR2 (germline): KGHSH, LQKENI. For the CDR3, the DNA is TGTGCCAGCTCACCGGAGCGGTACTTGGATGGCTACACCTTC. Its translation: CASSPERYLDGYTF.

The chain links TRBV7-7 to TRBJ1-1; D ambiguous. V gave up 3 bases and J gave up 1 base, with 6 bases separating them. The CDR3 has 13 amino acids. The germline gives CDR1 SSHAT, CDR2 FNYEAQ (reference sequence). CDR3 coding DNA: TGTGCCAGCAGCTTGGGATGGAACACTGAAGCTTTCTTT. It encodes CASSLGWNTEAFF.

This sequence joins TRBV21-1 and TRBJ2-5; the DNA was not used to check the table's D call, TRBD1. TRBV21-1 is noted as a pseudogene. The CDR3 extends over 14 amino acids. The DNA for the CDR3 is TGTGCCAGCAGGTCCCCGGGACAGATGGAGACCCAGTACTTC. As protein: CASRSPGQMETQYF.

The chain carries TRBV6-1 and TRBJ2-7, with TRBD1 matching over 7 bases. CDR1 and CDR2 from the germline V gene are MNHNS and SASEGT. The CDR3 length is 15 residues. The J segment lost 2 bases and the V segment lost 3 bases, leaving 7 bases of the junction unmatched. The CDR3 sequence is CASSEWTRGTYEQYF. For the CDR3, the DNA is TGTGCCAGCAGTGAGTGGACCAGGGGGACCTACGAGCAGTACTTC.

The genes are TRBV11-1 and TRBJ2-1, with TRBD1 matching 9 bases. In germline, CDR1 is SGHAT, CDR2 FQDESV (reference sequence). The V segment lost 1 base and the J segment 7 bases; nucleotides outside the gene matches: 5. The CDR3 sequence is 15 residues long. The CDR3 loop is CASSLGGTGRNEQFF. The CDR3 bases are TGTGCCAGCAGCTTAGGGGGGACAGGGAGGAATGAGCAGTTCTTC.

This chain links TRBV29-1 with TRBJ2-1; TRBD1 matches 7 bases. The germline V gene encodes CDR1 SQVTM and CDR2 ANQGSEA. Trimming took 7 bases from V and 6 from J; bases not matched to a gene: 6. This CDR3 is built from 12 residues. This CDR3 is CSERQGVNEQFF. The CDR3 DNA follows: TGCAGCGAGAGACAGGGAGTCAATGAGCAGTTCTTC.

V and J are TRBV12-5 and TRBJ1-5; no clear D. The germline V gene has CDR1 LGHNT and CDR2 FRNRAP. The V gene lost 3 bases and the J gene lost 9 bases, with 18 bases spanning the gap. The CDR3 length is 15 residues. The CDR3 sequence is CASGLRTLGGGPQHF. The CDR3, as DNA: TGTGCTAGTGGTTTAAGGACCCTCGGAGGAGGGCCCCAGCATTTT.

The chain links TRBV2 to TRBJ2-7; D is ambiguous. Trimming took 8 bases from V and 4 from J, leaving 9 bases between them. Germline-derived CDR1 and CDR2 are SNHLY and FYNNEI. The CDR3 totals 11 residues. CDR3 DNA sequence: TGTGCCAGCTCTTTGCGGTACGAGCAGTACTTC. This codes for CASSLRYEQYF.

The chain recombines TRBV13 with TRBJ2-4; D could derive from TRBD1 or TRBD2 (5 bases each). In germline, CDR1 is PRHDT, CDR2 FYEKMQ (reference sequence). This CDR3 contains 16 residues. The ends were cut back, 4 bases at V and 0 bases at J, with 13 bases in the middle. The CDR3 coding sequence is TGTGCCAGCAGCTCGACCGGGACCTCAGCCAAAAACATTCAGTACTTC. As protein: CASSSTGTSAKNIQYF.

V gene TRBV27 combines with J gene TRBJ2-5; a possible D gene is TRBD1 (7 bases). Germline loops: CDR1 MNHEY, CDR2 SMNVEV (reference sequence). V lost 7 bases and J lost 2, with 14 bases in between. CDR3 length: 14 amino acids. CDR3 coding DNA: TGTGCCAGCAACCACAGGGGAGGACAAGAGACCCAGTACTTC. It yields the protein CASNHRGGQETQYF.

This rearrangement joins TRBV6-6 to TRBJ2-5; a weak D match, TRBD2 (5 bases). The germline V gene encodes CDR1 MNHNY and CDR2 SVGAGI (reference sequence). This CDR3 spans 15 amino acids. Trimming removed 2 bases from V and 7 bases from J, with 17 bases in between. DNA of the CDR3: TGTGCCAGCAGTTACGCAGACCGGGCAGAGGGGACCCAGTACTTC. As protein: CASSYADRAEGTQYF.

The V and J genes are TRBV5-1 and TRBJ1-1; weak D call: TRBD1 (5 bases). Germline V gene data show CDR1 as SGHRS and CDR2 as YFSETQ. V was pared by 2 bases and J by 4 bases, with 15 bases between. This CDR3 has 15 residues. The CDR3 sequence: CASSFGTLGSTEAFF. The DNA of the CDR3 is TGCGCCAGCAGCTTCGGGACCCTCGGGAGCACTGAAGCTTTCTTT.

The rearrangement uses TRBV9 and TRBJ2-5, with a possible D match to TRBD1 (5 bases). The CDR3 length is 15 residues. V was pared by 0 bases and J by 5 bases, with 14 bases between. Germline assignment: CDR1 SGDLS and CDR2 YYNGEE. CDR3 sequence reads: CASSVAGRAGETQYF. CDR3 nucleotides: TGTGCCAGCAGCGTAGCCGGCAGGGCAGGCGAGACCCAGTACTTC.

The chain links TRBV7-9 to TRBJ2-1; D is perhaps TRBD1 (5 bases). CDR1 and CDR2 from the germline V gene are SEHNR and FQNEAQ (reference sequence). This CDR3 has 14 amino acids. V was cut by 1 base and J by 4 bases, with 8 bases left in between. The CDR3 bases are TGTGCCAGCAGCTTAGTAGGGGAATACAATGAGCAGTTCTTC. Translated: CASSLVGEYNEQFF.

V is TRBV30 and J is TRBJ2-7; a possible D gene is TRBD1 (6 bases). This CDR3 region has 14 residues. Germline CDR1 reads GTSNPN; CDR2 reads SVGIG (reference sequence). V was clipped by 3 bases and J by 2 bases, with 14 bases between them. CDR3 protein: CAWSDRTITYEQYF. The CDR3 coding sequence is TGTGCCTGGAGCGACAGGACGATCACCTACGAGCAGTACTTC. The whole variable domain, filled in from reference TRBV30 and TRBJ2-7, reads SQTIHQWPATLVQPVGSPLSLECTVEGTSNPNLYWYRQAAGRGLQLLFYSVGIGQISSEVPQNLSASRPQDRQFILSSKKLLLSDSGFYLCAWSDRTITYEQYFGPGTRLTVT.

The chain couples TRBV29-1 to TRBJ2-1; 8 nucleotides match TRBD1. The CDR3 totals 12 residues. Germline lookup yields CDR1 SQVTM and CDR2 ANQGSEA. V trimming: 5 bases; J trimming: 4 bases; junction bases outside the gene matches: 1. For the CDR3, the DNA is TGCAGCGTTTGGGACAGGTACAATGAGCAGTTCTTC. Protein product: CSVWDRYNEQFF.

The V gene is TRBV5-1, the J gene TRBJ2-1, with 10 bases aligning to TRBD2. The CDR3 loop spans 15 amino acids. Trimming cost V 8 bases and J 3 bases; bases outside gene matches: 8. Germline lookup yields CDR1 SGHRS and CDR2 YFSETQ. In DNA, the CDR3 is TGCGCCAGTAAAATCGGGACTAGCGACTACAATGAGCAGTTCTTC. This sequence encodes CASKIGTSDYNEQFF.

This clone has a single count. The chain is built from TRBV18 and TRBJ1-3, with D hard to call. The germline V gene has CDR1 KGHSH and CDR2 LQKENI. Trimming left V 2 bases short and J 4 bases short, with 9 bases between. The CDR3 length is 14 residues. DNA of the CDR3: TGTGCCAGCTCACCATTGGGTCTAGGAAACACCATATATTTT. Amino acid sequence: CASSPLGLGNTIYF.

The chain is built from TRBV2 and TRBJ1-1; D perhaps matches TRBD1 (5 bases). The germline CDR1 and CDR2 sequences are SNHLY and FYNNEI. The length of the CDR3 is 13 residues. Between the trimmed V and J ends, which lost 8 bases and 10 bases, there was a span of 20 bases. CDR3 in amino acids: CASGPGTTSAAFF. The CDR3 coding sequence is TGTGCCAGCGGCCCCGGGACGACCTCGGCAGCTTTCTTT.

This chain links TRBV28 with TRBJ2-2, with a weak D call TRBD1 (6 bases). This CDR3 is built from 15 residues. CDR1 MDHEN and CDR2 SYDVKM come from the germline V gene. V was trimmed by 3 bases and J by 2 bases, leaving 10 bases between them. CDR3 region: CASSFSDRNTGELFF. The CDR3 DNA reads as TGTGCCAGCAGTTTCTCGGACAGAAACACCGGGGAGCTGTTTTTT.

J is TRBJ2-1 and V is TRBV4-1; 16 bases are a match to TRBD2. Trimming at V came to 1 base and at J to 5 bases, leaving 17 bases not matched to a gene. The CDR3 extends over 22 amino acids. Germline V lookup: CDR1 MGHRA, CDR2 YSYEKL. The CDR3, as DNA: TGCGCCAGCAGCCAAGGGCTCTGGGAGGGACTAGCGGGAGGGTTGAGGCACAATGAGCAGTTCTTC. Residues: CASSQGLWEGLAGGLRHNEQFF.

The chain couples TRBV6-1 to TRBJ1-2; D gene ambiguous. Germline-derived CDR1 and CDR2 are MNHNS and SASEGT. The CDR3 has 15 residues. Trimming removed 2 bases from V and 4 bases from J, with 14 bases in between. The CDR3 sequence is CASSEWAPGAYGYTF. In DNA form, the CDR3 reads TGTGCCAGCAGTGAATGGGCCCCAGGCGCCTATGGCTACACCTTC.

V usage is TRBV10-2 and J usage is TRBJ1-4; perhaps TRBD1 as D (6 bases). Germline CDR1 is WSHSY and CDR2 is SAAADI. This CDR3 is built from 14 residues. The V end lost 6 bases, the J end lost 14 bases, and 22 bases lay between the germline ends. CDR3 sequence: CASRPQARTGTLFF. DNA of the CDR3: TGCGCCAGCAGGCCCCAGGCCCGTACAGGGACGCTGTTTTTT.

The rearrangement links TRBV11-2 to TRBJ1-5, with TRBD1 matching over 7 bases. In germline, CDR1 is SGHAT, CDR2 FQNNGV. This CDR3 is 13 amino acids long. The V gene end was trimmed by 3 bases and the J gene end by 5 bases; junction bases not matched to a gene: 1. DNA of the CDR3: TGTGCCAGCAGCTTCGACAGGGATCAGCCCCAGCATTTT. It yields the protein CASSFDRDQPQHF.

The chain links TRBV11-2 to TRBJ1-1, with D hard to call. Germline loops: CDR1 SGHAT, CDR2 FQNNGV. V shed 0 bases and J shed 1 base, with 9 bases lying between them. The CDR3 has 15 amino acids. The CDR3 DNA reads TGTGCCAGCAGCTTAGACAGCTCCCCGAACACTGAAGCTTTCTTT. As protein: CASSLDSSPNTEAFF.

The chain links TRBV2 to TRBJ2-3; D is unclear. CDR1 is SNHLY, CDR2 FYNNEI, per germline. V was clipped by 6 bases and J by 1 base, with 14 bases between them. This CDR3 is 15 amino acids long. The DNA for the CDR3 is TGTGCCAGCAGGCGCTTAGGCCCTGGCACAGATACGCAGTATTTT. Its protein product is CASRRLGPGTDTQYF.

The chain combines TRBV19 with TRBJ2-1; 7 bases agree with TRBD1. Germline V gene lookup returns CDR1 LNHDA and CDR2 SQIVND (reference sequence). The ends lost 7 bases at V and 0 bases at J; junction bases unmatched: 18. The CDR3 has 19 residues. CDR3 region: CASTTRRRGLGVSYNEQFF. The CDR3 DNA sequence: TGTGCCAGTACGACGCGGCGAAGGGGGCTCGGGGTCTCCTACAATGAGCAGTTCTTC.

The J gene is TRBJ2-7, the V gene TRBV6-5, with D perhaps TRBD2 (5 bases). Germline loops: CDR1 MNHEY, CDR2 SVGAGI. V was pared by 5 bases and J by 4 bases, with 18 bases between. CDR3 length: 15 residues. The CDR3 DNA reads as TGTGCCAGCAGTCTAGGGAGCCCCCTCGGATACGAGCAGTACTTC. This encodes CASSLGSPLGYEQYF.

In DNA form, the CDR3 reads TGTGCCAGCAGCCAAGACAGGGGAGGGACTGAAGCTTTCTTT. This codes for CASSQDRGGTEAFF. This chain connects TRBV5-4 to TRBJ1-1, with 8 bases fitting TRBD1. Trimming removed 4 bases from V and 5 bases from J; junction bases left unmatched: 7. Per germline, CDR1 SGHNT and CDR2 YYREEE (reference sequence). The CDR3 has 14 residues.